This paragraph covers one T cell receptor beta chain sequence. In the original analysis: For nucleated cells, counts were estimated from reference gene primer amplification. Sequencing used immunoSEQ multiplex PCR; TCRdb keeps in-frame clones, though not all of them. V, J and clone size are those of that table, while D and trimming were read from the DNA. The sample has 56,000 or so clones, roughly 90% seen once. These data originate in a study of blood T cell repertoires in COVID-19. Study at large: Italy, Spain and the United States were the sources of the convalescent and acute COVID-19 samples. T cells, B-cell-depleted T cells, or PBMCs supplied cDNA or gDNA.

Germline V gene sequence: CDR1 LNHDA, CDR2 SQIVND (reference sequence). V was pared by 10 bases and J by 4 bases, with 16 bases between. The CDR3 is 13 amino acids. Sequences were obtained from peripheral blood. The TCR sequence derives from a human donor in a cohort sampled during active COVID-19. The V call is TRBV19, the J call TRBJ2-5; D may be TRBD1 (6 bases). The CDR3 coding sequence is TGTGCCACCGCGCGAGGCAGGGGAGAGACCCAGTACTTC. The encoded protein is CATARGRGETQYF.